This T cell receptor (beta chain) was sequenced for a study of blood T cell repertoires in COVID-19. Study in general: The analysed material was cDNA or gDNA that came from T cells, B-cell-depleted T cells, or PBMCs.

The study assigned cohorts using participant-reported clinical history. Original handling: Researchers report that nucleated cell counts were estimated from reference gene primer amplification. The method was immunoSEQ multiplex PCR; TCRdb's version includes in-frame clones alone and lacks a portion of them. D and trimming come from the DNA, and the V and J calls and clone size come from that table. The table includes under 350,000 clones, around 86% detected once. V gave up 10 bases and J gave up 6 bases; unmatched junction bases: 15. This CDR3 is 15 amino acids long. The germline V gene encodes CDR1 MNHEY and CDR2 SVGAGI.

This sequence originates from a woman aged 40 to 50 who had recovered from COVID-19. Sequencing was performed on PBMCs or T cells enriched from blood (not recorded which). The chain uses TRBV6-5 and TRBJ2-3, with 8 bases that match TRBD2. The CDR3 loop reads CATSTTGGRGDTQYF. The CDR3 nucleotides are TGTGCCACTTCTACGACGGGGGGGAGAGGGGATACGCAGTATTTT.